This TCR beta chain was recovered during a study of regulatory T cells in long-lasting Graves disease. CDR1 is SGHTA, CDR2 FQGNSA, per germline. The CDR3 totals 18 residues. The J segment lost 0 bases and the V segment lost 5 bases, leaving 11 bases of the junction unmatched. With iRepertoire HTBI primers and Arm-PCR of CDR3 regions, TCR beta libraries were built. TCRdb re-derived calls from the multiplex PCR reads in MiXCR, one entry per CDR3 protein. This table has hundreds of thousands of distinct CDR3 sequences, approximately 12% appearing once. Time point reported: newly diagnosed GD, antithyroid drugs for less than 3 months. RNA extracted from PBMCs served as the sequencing template. This clonotype has ten or more counts. This same sample was also part of a study on T cells in Graves' hyperthyroidism and ophthalmopathy. As that study records: Primed by the HTBI set, a first-round RT-PCR was run on the TCR CDR3.

The chain carries TRBV7-2 and TRBJ2-1; 9 bases line up with TRBD2. This clonotype originated in a young woman with Graves disease. Sequenced material: peripheral blood mononuclear cells (PBMCs), taken at new diagnosis, from a patient treated with antithyroid drugs. The CDR3 region has the DNA TGTGCCAGCAGCCCCTACCAGGCGGGAGGGCCCTCCTACAATGAGCAGTTCTTC. Encoded protein: CASSPYQAGGPSYNEQFF.